This T cell receptor beta chain was sequenced for a study of cytomegalovirus exposure and HLA in healthy donors. The study drew the donors from its approximately 130-subject validation cohort, separate from the roughly 670-subject first cohort. A remark on this clone: Its specificity is unknown.

General study points: Later, an analysis found that TCR clusters from the first cohort tended to co-occur in the roughly 110 validation repertoires. The study put under 200 TCR beta chains on its list as cytomegalovirus-associated. In vitro experiments confirmed that a few CMV-associated chains were specific for CMV antigens.

This CDR3 region has 14 residues. With V trimmed by 4 bases and J by 11 bases, 13 bases remained unmatched. CDR1 and CDR2 from the germline V gene are SGDLS and YYNGEE. The data were produced by immunoSEQ multiplex PCR, yet TCRdb's version contains in-frame clones alone and is incomplete. Among under 300,000 clones listed, roughly 85% were seen once. The specimen was PBMCs. The chain recombines TRBV9 with TRBJ1-1, with 8 positions matching TRBD1. This TCR derives from a woman aged 18-30 years in good health and CMV-seronegative. The CDR3 region is CASSQGTGGSGAFF. The CDR3 DNA reads TGTGCCAGCAGCCAAGGGACAGGCGGGAGCGGGGCTTTCTTT.